This TCR beta chain was identified during a study of monozygotic twins with cystic fibrosis. Study information: Library input was 2.5 to 3.5 micrograms of fragmented DNA, with 15 PCR cycles.

CDR3 length equals 11 residues. Per germline, CDR1 SGHKS and CDR2 YYEKEE (reference sequence). Deletions cut 3 bases from V and 7 bases from J, with 7 bases between. Assay used: immunoSEQ multiplex PCR; TCRdb lists only in-frame clones, some missing. The sample lists tens of thousands of clones; under 90% were seen once. The chain is built from TRBV5-5 and TRBJ2-5; D unclear. The receptor comes from a girl aged 2 to 9 with cystic fibrosis. Sequencing used blood. The CDR3 protein is CASSSIGTQYF. The CDR3 bases are TGTGCCAGCAGCTCCATAGGGACCCAGTACTTC. Using reference TRBV5-5 and TRBJ2-5 for the parts outside the CDR3, the full variable domain is DAGVTQSPTHLIKTRGQQVTLRCSPISGHKSVSWYQQVLGQGPQFIFQYYEKEERGRGNFPDRFSARQFPNYSSELNVNALLLGDSALYLCASSSIGTQYFGPGTRLLVL.